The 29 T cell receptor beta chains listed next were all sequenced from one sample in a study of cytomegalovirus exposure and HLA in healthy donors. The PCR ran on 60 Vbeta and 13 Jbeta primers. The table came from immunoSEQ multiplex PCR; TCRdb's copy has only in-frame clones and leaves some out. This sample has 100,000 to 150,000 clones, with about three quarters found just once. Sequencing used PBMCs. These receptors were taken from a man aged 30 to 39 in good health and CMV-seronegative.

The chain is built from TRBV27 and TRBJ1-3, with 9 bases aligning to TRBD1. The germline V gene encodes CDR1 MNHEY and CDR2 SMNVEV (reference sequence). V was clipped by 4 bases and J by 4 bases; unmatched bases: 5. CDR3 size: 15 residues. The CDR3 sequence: CASSSGQGSGNTIYF. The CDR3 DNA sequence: TGTGCCAGCAGTTCCGGACAGGGGTCAGGAAACACCATATATTTT.

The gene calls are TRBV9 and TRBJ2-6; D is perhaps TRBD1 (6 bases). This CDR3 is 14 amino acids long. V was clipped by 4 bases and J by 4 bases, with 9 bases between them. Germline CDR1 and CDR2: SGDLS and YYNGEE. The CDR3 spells CASSRGGGANVLTF. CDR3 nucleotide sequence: TGTGCCAGCAGCCGAGGGGGAGGGGCCAACGTCCTGACTTTC.

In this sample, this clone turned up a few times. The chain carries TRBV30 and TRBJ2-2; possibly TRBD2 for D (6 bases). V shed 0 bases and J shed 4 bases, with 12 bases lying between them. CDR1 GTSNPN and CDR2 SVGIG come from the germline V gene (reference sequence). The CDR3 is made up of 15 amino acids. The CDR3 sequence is CAWSVGGAITGELFF. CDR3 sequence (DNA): TGTGCCTGGAGTGTCGGAGGGGCAATCACCGGGGAGCTGTTTTTT.

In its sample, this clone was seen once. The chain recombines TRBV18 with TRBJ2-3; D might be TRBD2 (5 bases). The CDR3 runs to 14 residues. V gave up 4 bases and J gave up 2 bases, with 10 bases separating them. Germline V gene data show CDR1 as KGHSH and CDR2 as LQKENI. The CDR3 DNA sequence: TGTGCCAGCTCACACGGGGATAACACAGATACGCAGTATTTT. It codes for CASSHGDNTDTQYF.

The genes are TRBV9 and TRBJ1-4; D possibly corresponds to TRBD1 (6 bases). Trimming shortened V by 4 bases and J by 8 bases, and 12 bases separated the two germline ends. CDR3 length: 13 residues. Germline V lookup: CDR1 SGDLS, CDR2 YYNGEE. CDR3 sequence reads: CASSPPGTEKLFF. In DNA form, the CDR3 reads TGTGCCAGCAGCCCCCCCGGGACAGAAAAACTGTTTTTT.

CDR3 sequence (DNA): TGTGCCAGCAGTCAGAGACAGGGGCCCGGGGAGCTGTTTTTT. Its translation is CASSQRQGPGELFF. This sequence joins TRBV7-7 and TRBJ2-2; TRBD1 matches 8 bases. The CDR3 has 14 amino acids. Germline V gene lookup returns CDR1 SSHAT and CDR2 FNYEAQ (reference sequence). Trimming cost V 6 bases and J 6 bases; bases outside gene matches: 6.

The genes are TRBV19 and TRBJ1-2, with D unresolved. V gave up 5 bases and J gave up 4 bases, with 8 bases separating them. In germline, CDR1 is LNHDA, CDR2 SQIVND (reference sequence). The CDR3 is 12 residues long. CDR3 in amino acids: CASSEGLYGYTF. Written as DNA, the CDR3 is TGTGCCAGTAGTGAGGGCCTCTATGGCTACACCTTC.

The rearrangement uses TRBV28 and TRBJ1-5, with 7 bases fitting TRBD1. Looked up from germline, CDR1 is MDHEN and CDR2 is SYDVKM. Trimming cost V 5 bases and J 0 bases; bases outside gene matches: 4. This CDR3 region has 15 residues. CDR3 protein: CASSTGAPSNQPQHF. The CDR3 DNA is TGTGCCAGCAGTACAGGGGCTCCTAGCAATCAGCCCCAGCATTTT.

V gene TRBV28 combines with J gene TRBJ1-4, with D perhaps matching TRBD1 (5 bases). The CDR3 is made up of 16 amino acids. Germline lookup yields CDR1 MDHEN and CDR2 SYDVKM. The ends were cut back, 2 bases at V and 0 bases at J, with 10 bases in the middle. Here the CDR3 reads CASSLKGLATNEKLFF. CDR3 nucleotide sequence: TGTGCCAGCAGTTTAAAGGGACTGGCAACTAATGAAAAACTGTTTTTT. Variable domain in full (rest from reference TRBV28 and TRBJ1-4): DVKVTQSSRYLVKRTGEKVFLECVQDMDHENMFWYRQDPGLGLRLIYFSYDVKMKEKGDIPEGYSVSREKKERFSLILESASTNQTSMYLCASSLKGLATNEKLFFGSGTQLSVL.

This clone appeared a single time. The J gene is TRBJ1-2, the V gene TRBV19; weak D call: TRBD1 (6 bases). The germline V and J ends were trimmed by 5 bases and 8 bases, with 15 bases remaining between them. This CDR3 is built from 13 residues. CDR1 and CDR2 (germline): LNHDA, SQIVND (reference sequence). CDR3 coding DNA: TGTGCCAGTAGTGTTCGGACAGACCAGGGCTACACCTTC. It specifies CASSVRTDQGYTF.

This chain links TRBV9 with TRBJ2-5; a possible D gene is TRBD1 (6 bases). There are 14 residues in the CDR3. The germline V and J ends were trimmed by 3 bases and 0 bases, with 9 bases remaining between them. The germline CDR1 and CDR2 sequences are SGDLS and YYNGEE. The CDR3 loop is CASSEGQYQETQYF. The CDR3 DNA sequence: TGTGCCAGCAGCGAGGGACAATACCAAGAGACCCAGTACTTC.

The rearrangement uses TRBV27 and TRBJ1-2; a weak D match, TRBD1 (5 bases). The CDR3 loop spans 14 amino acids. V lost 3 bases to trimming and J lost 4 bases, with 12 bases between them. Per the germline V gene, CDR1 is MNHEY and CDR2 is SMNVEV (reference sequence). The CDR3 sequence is CASSFQAGSYGYTF. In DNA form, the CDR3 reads TGTGCCAGCAGTTTCCAGGCAGGGTCCTATGGCTACACCTTC.

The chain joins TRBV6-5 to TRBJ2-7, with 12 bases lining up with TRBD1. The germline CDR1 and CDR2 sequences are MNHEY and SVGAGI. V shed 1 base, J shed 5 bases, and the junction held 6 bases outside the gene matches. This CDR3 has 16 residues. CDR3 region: CASSYYAGTGGHEQYF. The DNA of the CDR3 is TGTGCCAGCAGTTACTATGCGGGGACAGGGGGCCACGAGCAGTACTTC.

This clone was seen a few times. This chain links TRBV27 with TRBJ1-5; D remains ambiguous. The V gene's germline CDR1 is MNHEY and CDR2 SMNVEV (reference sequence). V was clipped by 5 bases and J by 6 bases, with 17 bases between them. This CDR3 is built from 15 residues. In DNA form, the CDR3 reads TGTGCCAGCAGTCCCCTGAGGGCTCTTAGTCAGCCCCAGCATTTT. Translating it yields CASSPLRALSQPQHF.

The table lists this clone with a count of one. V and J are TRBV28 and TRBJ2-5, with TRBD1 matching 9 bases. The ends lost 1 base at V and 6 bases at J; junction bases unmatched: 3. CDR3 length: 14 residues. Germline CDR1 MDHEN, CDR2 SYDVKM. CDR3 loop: CASSLYRGRQTQYF. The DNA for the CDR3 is TGTGCCAGCAGTTTATACAGGGGGCGGCAGACCCAGTACTTC.

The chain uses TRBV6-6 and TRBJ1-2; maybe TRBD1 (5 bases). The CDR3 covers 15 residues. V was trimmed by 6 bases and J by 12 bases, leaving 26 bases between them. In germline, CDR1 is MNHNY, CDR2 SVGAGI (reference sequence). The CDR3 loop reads CASRTYAQGPVSDTF. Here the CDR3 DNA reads TGTGCCAGCAGAACCTACGCTCAGGGTCCCGTGTCTGACACCTTC.

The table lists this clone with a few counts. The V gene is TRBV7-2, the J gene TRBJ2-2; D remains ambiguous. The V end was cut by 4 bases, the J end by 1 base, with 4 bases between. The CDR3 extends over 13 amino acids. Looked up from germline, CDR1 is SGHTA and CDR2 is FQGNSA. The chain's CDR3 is CASSSGNTGELFF. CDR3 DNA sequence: TGTGCCAGCAGCTCAGGGAACACCGGGGAGCTGTTTTTT.

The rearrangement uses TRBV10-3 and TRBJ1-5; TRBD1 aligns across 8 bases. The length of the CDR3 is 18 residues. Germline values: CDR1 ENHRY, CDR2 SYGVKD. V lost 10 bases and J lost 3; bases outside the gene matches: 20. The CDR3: CATRGTGNQEGANQPQHF. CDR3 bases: TGTGCCACCAGAGGGACAGGTAATCAAGAGGGGGCCAATCAGCCCCAGCATTTT.

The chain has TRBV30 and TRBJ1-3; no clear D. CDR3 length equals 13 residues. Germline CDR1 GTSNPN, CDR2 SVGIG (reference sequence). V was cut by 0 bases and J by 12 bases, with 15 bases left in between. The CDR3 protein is CAWSVHGVRLIYF. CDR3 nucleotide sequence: TGTGCCTGGAGTGTACACGGGGTCCGGCTCATATATTTT.

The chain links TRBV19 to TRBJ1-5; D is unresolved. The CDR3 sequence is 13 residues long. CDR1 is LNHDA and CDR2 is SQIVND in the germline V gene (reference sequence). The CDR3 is CSVGADSNQPQHF. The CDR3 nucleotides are TGTTCGGTAGGAGCCGATAGCAATCAGCCCCAGCATTTT.

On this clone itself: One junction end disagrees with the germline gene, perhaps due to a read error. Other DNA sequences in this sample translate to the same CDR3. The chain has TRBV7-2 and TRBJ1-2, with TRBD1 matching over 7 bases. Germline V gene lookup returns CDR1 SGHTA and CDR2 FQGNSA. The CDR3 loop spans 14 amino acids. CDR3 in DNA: TGTGCCAGCAGCCCGACAGGGTCTAACTATGGCTACACTTTC. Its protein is CASSPTGSNYGYTF.

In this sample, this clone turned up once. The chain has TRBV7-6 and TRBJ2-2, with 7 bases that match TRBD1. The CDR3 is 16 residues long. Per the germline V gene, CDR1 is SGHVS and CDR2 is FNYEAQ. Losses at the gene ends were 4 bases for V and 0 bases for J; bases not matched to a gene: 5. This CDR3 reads CASSSTTGSNTGELFF. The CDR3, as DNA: TGTGCCAGCAGCTCCACGACAGGGTCGAACACCGGGGAGCTGTTTTTT.

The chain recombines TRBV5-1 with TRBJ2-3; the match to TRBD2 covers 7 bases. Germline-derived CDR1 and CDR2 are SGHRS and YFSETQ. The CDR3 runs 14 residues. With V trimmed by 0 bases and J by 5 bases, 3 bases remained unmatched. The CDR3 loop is CASSLVSGIDTQYF. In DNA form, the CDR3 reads TGCGCCAGCAGCTTGGTAAGCGGGATAGATACGCAGTATTTT.

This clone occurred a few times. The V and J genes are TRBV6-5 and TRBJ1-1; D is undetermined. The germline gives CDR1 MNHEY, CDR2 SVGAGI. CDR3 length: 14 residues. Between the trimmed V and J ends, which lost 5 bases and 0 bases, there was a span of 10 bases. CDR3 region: CASSADILNTEAFF. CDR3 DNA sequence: TGTGCCAGCAGTGCTGACATTCTGAACACTGAAGCTTTCTTT.

In DNA, the CDR3 is TGCGCCAGCAGTGAAGGGCTGGGGGCCTACGAGCAGTACTTC. It translates to CASSEGLGAYEQYF. The chain couples TRBV10-1 to TRBJ2-5; D is perhaps TRBD1 or TRBD2 (5 bases each). The DNA end is a closer match to TRBJ2-7, so the J assignment may be wrong. CDR1 and CDR2 from the germline V gene are WNHNN and SYGVQD (reference sequence). This CDR3 contains 14 residues.

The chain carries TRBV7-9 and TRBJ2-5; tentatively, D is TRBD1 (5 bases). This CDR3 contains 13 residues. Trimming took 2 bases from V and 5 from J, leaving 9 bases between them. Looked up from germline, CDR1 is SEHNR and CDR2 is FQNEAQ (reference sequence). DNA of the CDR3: TGTGCCAGCAGCTTAAGGGGCGCGGAGACCCAGTACTTC. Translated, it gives CASSLRGAETQYF.

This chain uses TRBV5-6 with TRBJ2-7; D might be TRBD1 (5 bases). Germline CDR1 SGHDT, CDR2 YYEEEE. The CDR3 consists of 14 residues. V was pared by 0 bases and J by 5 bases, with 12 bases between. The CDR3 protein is CASSLARQGNEQYF. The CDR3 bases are TGTGCCAGCAGCTTGGCCCGGCAGGGCAACGAGCAGTACTTC. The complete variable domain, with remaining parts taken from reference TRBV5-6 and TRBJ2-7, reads DAGVTQSPTHLIKTRGQQVTLRCSPKSGHDTVSWYQQALGQGPQFIFQYYEEEERQRGNFPDRFSGHQFPNYSSELNVNALLLGDSALYLCASSLARQGNEQYFGPGTRLTVT.

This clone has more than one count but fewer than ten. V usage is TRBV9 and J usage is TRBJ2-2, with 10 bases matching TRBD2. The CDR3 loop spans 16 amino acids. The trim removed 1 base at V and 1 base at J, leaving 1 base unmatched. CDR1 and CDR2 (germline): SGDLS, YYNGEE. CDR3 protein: CASSVRLAGNTGELFF. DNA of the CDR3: TGTGCCAGCAGCGTACGACTAGCGGGGAACACCGGGGAGCTGTTTTTT.

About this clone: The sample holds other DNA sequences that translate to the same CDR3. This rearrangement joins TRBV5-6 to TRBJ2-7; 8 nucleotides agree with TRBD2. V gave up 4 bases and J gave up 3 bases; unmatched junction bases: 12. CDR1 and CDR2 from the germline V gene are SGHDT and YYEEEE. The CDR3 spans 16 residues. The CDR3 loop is CASSPLRTSGSYEQYF. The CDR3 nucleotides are TGTGCCAGCAGCCCACTCCGGACCAGCGGGAGCTACGAGCAGTACTTC.